The rows below give T cell receptor beta chains drawn from one sample of a study of cytotoxic CD8 clonotypes in ibrutinib-treated CLL. Assay: immunoSEQ multiplex PCR; the TCRdb copy retains only in-frame clones and omits some. The sample holds some 200,000 clones; over 65% are singletons and the top ten take over 5.5%. The specimen comprised PBMCs, sampled after 12 months of ibrutinib treatment. The origin of the receptors is a human donor with chronic lymphocytic leukemia. CDR3s include the opening cysteine and the closing phenylalanine or tryptophan. The order of the fields is J gene, V gene, D gene, clone size, CDR3 DNA, CDR3 protein. D genes are given only for firm matches. Some rows have no size entry. The others give once, few or many, or a class for an expanded clone.

J: TRBJ2-7; V: TRBV29-1; D: TRBD2; size: .; DNA: TGCAGCGGCAGGACTAGCGGGAGAGGCTACGAGCAGTACTTC; CDR3: CSGRTSGRGYEQYF
J: TRBJ2-2; V: TRBV7-9; D: TRBD1; size: few; DNA: TGTGCCAGCAGGGGGGACAGCTGGAGGCTGTTTTTT; CDR3: CASRGDSWRLFF
J: TRBJ1-2; V: TRBV25-1; D: .; size: .; DNA: TGTGCCAGCTCCGGGCCAGGGAGGTATGGCTACACCTTC; CDR3: CASSGPGRYGYTF
J: TRBJ1-1; V: TRBV19; D: .; size: .; DNA: TGTGCCAGTAGTACAAAGTTGGGCACTGAAGCTTTCTTT; CDR3: CASSTKLGTEAFF
J: TRBJ2-7; V: TRBV6-5; D: .; size: few; DNA: TGTGCCAGCAGTTACTCGCCTGTCTACGAGCAGTACTTC; CDR3: CASSYSPVYEQYF
J: TRBJ1-1; V: TRBV27; D: .; size: .; DNA: TGTGCCAGCCGCCAACCCTACAGCAACACTGAAGCTTTCTTT; CDR3: CASRQPYSNTEAFF
J: TRBJ1-6; V: TRBV9; D: .; size: .; DNA: TGTGCCAGCAGCGGGGGATGGGCCTCCAATAATTCACCCCTCCACTTT; CDR3: CASSGGWASNNSPLHF
J: TRBJ2-3; V: TRBV5-5; D: .; size: .; DNA: TGTGCCAGCAGCTTTCCGGGGCCAGATACGCAGTATTTT; CDR3: CASSFPGPDTQYF
J: TRBJ2-4; V: TRBV7-3; D: TRBD1; size: .; DNA: TGTGCCAGCAGCTCCGGACAGGGTGGCATTCAGTACTTC; CDR3: CASSSGQGGIQYF
J: TRBJ2-4; V: TRBV11-2; D: .; size: once; DNA: TGTGCCAGCAGCTCCCATCTGGGGGGCCTTGGAAACATTCAGTACTTC; CDR3: CASSSHLGGLGNIQYF
J: TRBJ2-7; V: TRBV7-9; D: .; size: .; DNA: TGTGCCAGCACCACCCCCGCCGGGGCAGTATTGCTCTACGAGCAGTACTTC; CDR3: CASTTPAGAVLLYEQYF
J: TRBJ2-7; V: TRBV28; D: .; size: .; DNA: TGTGCCAGCAGTCGACAGCTATCCTACGAGCAGTACTTC; CDR3: CASSRQLSYEQYF
J: TRBJ2-1; V: TRBV5-1; D: TRBD2; size: few; DNA: TGCGCCAGCAGCCGAACTAGCGGGGGACCCAACAATGAGCAGTTCTTC; CDR3: CASSRTSGGPNNEQFF
J: TRBJ1-1; V: TRBV6-5; D: .; size: .; DNA: TGTGCCAGCAGACTTGCGGGCGTCGAGGGTGAAGCTTTCTTT; CDR3: CASRLAGVEGEAFF
J: TRBJ2-2; V: TRBV9; D: TRBD2; size: .; DNA: TGTGCCAGCAGCTGGACTAGCGGGAGCCCCGGGGAGCTGTTTTTT; CDR3: CASSWTSGSPGELFF
J: TRBJ2-2; V: TRBV4-2; D: TRBD2; size: .; DNA: TGTGCCAGCAGCCAAGATCCTAGCGGGAGGGGGAACACCGGGGAGCTGTTTTTT; CDR3: CASSQDPSGRGNTGELFF
J: TRBJ1-6; V: TRBV15; D: .; size: few; DNA: TGTGCCACCAGCAGGGACGGGAATTCACCCCTCCACTTT; CDR3: CATSRDGNSPLHF
J: TRBJ2-5; V: TRBV19; D: TRBD2; size: .; DNA: TGTGCCAGTAGTGCAGGTAGCGGGAGGGGTGGAGAGACCCAGTACTTC; CDR3: CASSAGSGRGGETQYF
J: TRBJ1-1; V: TRBV6-6; D: .; size: .; DNA: TGTGCCAGCAGTTGGGGGGGACGGAACACTGAAGCTTTCTTT; CDR3: CASSWGGRNTEAFF
J: TRBJ1-3; V: TRBV6-5; D: .; size: .; DNA: TGTGCCAGCAGCTTAAGGGCCATCTCTGGAAACACCATATATTTT; CDR3: CASSLRAISGNTIYF
J: TRBJ2-7; V: TRBV7-6; D: .; size: .; DNA: TGTGCCAGCAGCTTAGAAGTGAATCCCAAGTACGAGCAGTACTTC; CDR3: CASSLEVNPKYEQYF
J: TRBJ2-7; V: TRBV11-3; D: TRBD2; size: .; DNA: TGTGCCAGCAGCTTGGGACTAGCGCGGGACGAGCAGTACTTC; CDR3: CASSLGLARDEQYF
J: TRBJ2-5; V: TRBV7-7; D: TRBD1; size: .; DNA: TGTGCCAGCAGCTCCGGGACAGGCCGCTTCCAAGAGACCCAGTACTTC; CDR3: CASSSGTGRFQETQYF
J: TRBJ1-4; V: TRBV9; D: .; size: .; DNA: TGTGCCAGCAGCAAGGGAAGCTCAGCTAATGAAAAACTGTTTTTT; CDR3: CASSKGSSANEKLFF
J: TRBJ1-5; V: TRBV7-2; D: .; size: once; DNA: TGTGCCAGCAGCTTAGGCGCCAGGGCTCAGCCCCAGCATTTT; CDR3: CASSLGARAQPQHF
J: TRBJ1-5; V: TRBV19; D: .; size: .; DNA: TGTGCCAGTAGTGGGTTCGGGACGCATAGCAATCAGCCCCAGCATTTT; CDR3: CASSGFGTHSNQPQHF
J: TRBJ2-3; V: TRBV4-1; D: TRBD1; size: few; DNA: TGCGCCAGCAGCCGAGGGGACAGACGCACAGATACGCAGTATTTT; CDR3: CASSRGDRRTDTQYF
J: TRBJ1-1; V: TRBV7-2; D: TRBD1; size: .; DNA: TGTGCCAGCAGCGGGGACAGTCTTTTACCTGAAGCTTTCTTT; CDR3: CASSGDSLLPEAFF
J: TRBJ2-3; V: TRBV30; D: .; size: once; DNA: TGTGCCTGGAGGGGGGTATCTACGCAGTATTTT; CDR3: CAWRGVSTQYF
J: TRBJ1-1; V: TRBV18; D: TRBD1; size: .; DNA: TGTGCCAGCTCCGGACAGGGGGCGAGGACTGAAGCTTTCTTT; CDR3: CASSGQGARTEAFF
J: TRBJ2-1; V: TRBV7-3; D: .; size: .; DNA: TGTGCCAGCAGCTTGATAGCTTACAATGAGCAGTTCTTC; CDR3: CASSLIAYNEQFF
J: TRBJ1-1; V: TRBV28; D: TRBD1; size: .; DNA: TGTGCCAGCAGTTTTTGGGGACAGGGGGTCCCTGAAGCTTTCTTT; CDR3: CASSFWGQGVPEAFF
J: TRBJ2-3; V: TRBV29-1; D: TRBD2; size: .; DNA: TGCAGCGTTGCCAGGGTAGCGGGAGGCCGTGTCGATACGCAGTATTTT; CDR3: CSVARVAGGRVDTQYF
J: TRBJ2-7; V: TRBV10-3; D: TRBD2; size: .; DNA: TGTGCCATCAGCTTCGGGACTAGCGGCTCCTACGAGCAGTACTTC; CDR3: CAISFGTSGSYEQYF
J: TRBJ2-2; V: TRBV29-1; D: .; size: .; DNA: TGCAGCGGCGGGACCACCGGGGAGCTGTTTTTT; CDR3: CSGGTTGELFF
J: TRBJ2-5; V: TRBV7-2; D: .; size: .; DNA: TGTGCCAGCAGCTTAGCGCAGAAGGGTCTTTCCTTTCAAGAGACCCAGTACTTC; CDR3: CASSLAQKGLSFQETQYF